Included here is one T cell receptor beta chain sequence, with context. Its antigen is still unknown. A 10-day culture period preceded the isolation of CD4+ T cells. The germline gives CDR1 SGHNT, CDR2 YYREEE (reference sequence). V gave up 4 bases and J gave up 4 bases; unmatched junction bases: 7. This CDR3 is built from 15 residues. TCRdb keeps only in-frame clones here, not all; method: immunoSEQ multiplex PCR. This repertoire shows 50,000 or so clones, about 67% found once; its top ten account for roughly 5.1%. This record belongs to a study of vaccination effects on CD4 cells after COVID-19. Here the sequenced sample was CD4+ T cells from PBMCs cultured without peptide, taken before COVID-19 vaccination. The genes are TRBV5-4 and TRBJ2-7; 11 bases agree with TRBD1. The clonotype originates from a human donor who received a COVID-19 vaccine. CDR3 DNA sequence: TGTGCCAGCAGCGGGACAGGGGGAATTCCTTACGAGCAGTACTTC. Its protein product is CASSGTGGIPYEQYF.